A selection of T cell receptor beta chains follows, all from one sample in a study of blood T cell repertoires in COVID-19. TCRdb's table, derived via immunoSEQ multiplex PCR, lists solely in-frame clones and lacks some. The data hold approximately 110,000 clones, with 80% to 90% observed a single time. The sample was peripheral blood. The receptors derive from an elderly woman with acute or convalescent COVID-19. CDR3s include the opening cysteine and the closing phenylalanine or tryptophan. Fields, in order: CDR3 protein, CDR3 DNA, clone size, J gene, V gene, D gene. A D gene is named only where the DNA matches it firmly. Clone size appears in some rows only: once, few, many, or a class for an expanded clone.

CASRTGTEAFF,TGTGCCAGCAGAACGGGGACTGAAGCTTTCTTT,once,TRBJ1-1,TRBV12-3/TRBV12-4,.
CASSFGPGSLGTQYF,TGTGCCAGCAGCTTTGGGCCAGGTTCATTGGGTACGCAGTATTTT,few,TRBJ2-3,TRBV7-2,.
CASRTGSTGNTIYF,TGTGCCAGCAGAACAGGGTCTACTGGAAACACCATATATTTT,.,TRBJ1-3,TRBV7-6,.
CASSEEGRGALYEQYF,TGCGCCAGCAGTGAGGAAGGCAGGGGGGCACTCTACGAGCAGTACTTC,.,TRBJ2-7,TRBV10-2,.
CASSSSGTGGIGELFF,TGTGCCAGCAGCTCGTCCGGGACAGGGGGCATCGGGGAGCTGTTTTTT,.,TRBJ2-2,TRBV13,TRBD1
CASSGQGKTGNTIYF,TGTGCCAGCTCGGGACAGGGGAAGACTGGAAACACCATATATTTT,many,TRBJ1-3,TRBV11-3,TRBD1
CASSLAPGEGGYTF,TGTGCCAGCAGCTTAGCGCCGGGGGAGGGTGGCTACACCTTC,.,TRBJ1-2,TRBV7-9,.
CASSLSRGTGELFF,TGTGCCAGCAGCTTAAGCAGGGGGACCGGGGAGCTGTTTTTT,.,TRBJ2-2,TRBV7-7,TRBD1
CASSLVVTGSSPLHF,TGTGCCAGCAGCTTAGTCGTTACAGGGAGCTCACCCCTCCACTTT,.,TRBJ1-6,TRBV7-9,.
CASRKGLALETQYF,TGTGCCAGTAGAAAGGGACTAGCTCTCGAGACCCAGTACTTC,.,TRBJ2-5,TRBV19,TRBD2
CAIRHRDSYEQYF,TGTGCCATCAGACACAGGGATTCCTACGAGCAGTACTTC,.,TRBJ2-7,TRBV10-3,.
CASSLDRATEAFF,TGTGCCAGCAGCTTGGACAGGGCCACTGAAGCTTTCTTT,.,TRBJ1-1,TRBV7-8,TRBD1
CASSQGGQWGQPQHF,TGCGCCAGCAGCCAAGGGGGACAGTGGGGTCAGCCCCAGCATTTT,.,TRBJ1-5,TRBV4-1,TRBD1
CASSGTGNYGYTF,TGTGCCAGCAGTGGGACAGGGAACTATGGCTACACCTTC,.,TRBJ1-2,TRBV2,TRBD1
CASSPLWTPNEQYF,TGTGCCAGCAGCCCCCTCTGGACTCCCAACGAGCAGTACTTC,.,TRBJ2-7,TRBV7-9,.
CASSTLAGVLGETQYF,TGTGCCAGCAGCACCTTAGCGGGGGTCTTGGGAGAGACCCAGTACTTC,.,TRBJ2-5,TRBV5-4,TRBD2
CASSIQWGQGVSDTQYF,TGTGCCAGTAGTATTCAGTGGGGACAGGGAGTATCAGATACGCAGTATTTT,.,TRBJ2-3,TRBV19,TRBD1
CASSLVGQGAADTQYF,TGTGCCAGCAGCTTAGTCGGACAGGGGGCCGCAGATACGCAGTATTTT,.,TRBJ2-3,TRBV7-9,TRBD1
CASTPDRDYGYTF,TGCGCCAGCACACCAGACAGAGACTATGGCTACACCTTC,.,TRBJ1-2,TRBV5-1,.
CASSSLRTGAYGYTF,TGTGCCAGCAGTTCCCTCCGGACAGGGGCCTATGGCTACACCTTC,.,TRBJ1-2,TRBV28,TRBD1
CASSQDSGGETQYF,TGTGCCAGCAGCCAAGATAGCGGCGGTGAGACCCAGTACTTC,.,TRBJ2-5,TRBV3-1/TRBV3-2,.
CASSVTVQPNQPQHF,TGTGCCAGCAGTGTGACAGTTCAGCCCAATCAGCCCCAGCATTTT,.,TRBJ1-5,TRBV2,.
CASSTATGGSPTKEAQYF,TGCGCCAGCAGCACGGCGACAGGGGGCAGCCCGACAAAGGAGGCCCAGTACTTC,.,TRBJ2-5,TRBV5-1,TRBD1
CASSWGQRNNSPLHF,TGTGCCAGCAGTTGGGGACAGAGAAATAATTCACCCCTCCACTTT,.,TRBJ1-6,TRBV27,TRBD1
CASSLILSNQPQHF,TGTGCCAGCAGCTTGATCTTATCGAATCAGCCCCAGCATTTT,.,TRBJ1-5,TRBV5-8,.
CASHWGGGTDTQYF,TGTGCCAGCCATTGGGGCGGGGGCACAGATACGCAGTATTTT,.,TRBJ2-3,TRBV7-9,.
CAWSVGDNYGYTF,TGTGCCTGGAGTGTGGGCGATAACTATGGCTACACCTTC,.,TRBJ1-2,TRBV30,.
CASSLVSGGSYEQYF,TGTGCCAGCAGCCTTGTGTCAGGGGGCTCCTACGAGCAGTACTTC,.,TRBJ2-7,TRBV5-8,TRBD1
CASSFAPGETQYF,TGTGCCAGCAGCTTTGCGCCGGGAGAGACCCAGTACTTC,.,TRBJ2-5,TRBV9,.
CSVEVRIGGDTQYF,TGCAGCGTTGAAGTGAGGATCGGGGGAGATACGCAGTATTTT,.,TRBJ2-3,TRBV29-1,.
CASSPRDRGTGELFF,TGTGCCAGCAGCCCCCGGGACAGGGGAACCGGGGAGCTGTTTTTT,.,TRBJ2-2,TRBV6-4,TRBD1
CASSLTTTGGSYNEQFF,TGTGCCAGCAGCTTAACTACTACAGGGGGGTCCTACAATGAGCAGTTCTTC,.,TRBJ2-1,TRBV7-3,TRBD1
CASSPRLAGGFQYF,TGTGCCAGCAGCCCCCGACTAGCGGGGGGCTTTCAGTACTTC,.,TRBJ2-4,TRBV5-6,TRBD2
CASSQAQVTTGELFF,TGCGCCAGCAGCCAAGCCCAGGTTACCACCGGGGAGCTGTTTTTT,.,TRBJ2-2,TRBV4-1,.
CASSLGGQGDLLSNQPQHF,TGCGCCAGCAGCCTCGGTGGACAGGGGGATTTACTTAGCAATCAGCCCCAGCATTTT,once,TRBJ1-5,TRBV4-1,TRBD1
CALQGAKNTEAFF,TGTGCCCTACAGGGGGCGAAGAACACTGAAGCTTTCTTT,.,TRBJ1-1,TRBV30,TRBD1
CASSLGDRGRLGNQPQHF,TGTGCCAGCAGCCTAGGTGACAGGGGGCGTCTTGGCAATCAGCCCCAGCATTTT,.,TRBJ1-5,TRBV11-2,TRBD1
CASSQVGRTGAMNTEAFF,TGTGCCAGCAGCCAAGTCGGGAGGACAGGGGCTATGAACACTGAAGCTTTCTTT,.,TRBJ1-1,TRBV3-1/TRBV3-2,TRBD1
CASSEVLAGGPQETQYF,TGTGCCAGCAGTGAAGTCCTAGCGGGGGGTCCCCAAGAGACCCAGTACTTC,.,TRBJ2-5,TRBV2,TRBD2
CAWSAGGGNQPQHF,TGTGCCTGGAGTGCAGGGGGTGGCAATCAGCCCCAGCATTTT,.,TRBJ1-5,TRBV30,TRBD1
CASRGTFGSYNEQFF,TGCGCCAGCAGGGGGACTTTCGGCTCCTACAATGAGCAGTTCTTC,.,TRBJ2-1,TRBV4-1,.
CASSEQGQGEPQHF,TGTGCCAGCAGTGAACAGGGTCAGGGCGAGCCCCAGCATTTT,.,TRBJ1-5,TRBV2,.
CASSFSGGGLATDTQYF,TGTGCCAGCAGCTTTAGTGGCGGGGGACTAGCAACGGATACGCAGTATTTT,.,TRBJ2-3,TRBV7-2,TRBD2
CASSQDRVPNEKLFF,TGCGCCAGCAGCCAAGACCGGGTCCCTAATGAAAAACTGTTTTTT,.,TRBJ1-4,TRBV4-3,.
CATRAQGNLNQPQHF,TGTGCCACTAGAGCACAGGGGAACCTAAATCAGCCCCAGCATTTT,once,TRBJ1-5,TRBV19,TRBD1
CASTPLAGVETEAFF,TGTGCCAGTACCCCTCTGGCGGGGGTAGAAACTGAAGCTTTCTTT,.,TRBJ1-1,TRBV19,.
CAWSTGTGGYEQYF,TGTGCCTGGAGTACGGGGACAGGTGGCTACGAGCAGTACTTC,.,TRBJ2-7,TRBV30,TRBD1
CASSPLGPQGYEQYF,TGCGCCAGCAGTCCCCTGGGCCCACAGGGGTACGAGCAGTACTTC,.,TRBJ2-7,TRBV5-1,TRBD1
CAIEVDNYGYTF,TGTGCCATCGAGGTAGATAACTATGGCTACACCTTC,.,TRBJ1-2,TRBV10-3,.
CASSPKRGLYNEQFF,TGTGCCAGCAGTCCCAAGCGGGGGCTATACAATGAGCAGTTCTTC,.,TRBJ2-1,TRBV27,TRBD2
CASSLWPGQGRNEKLFF,TGTGCCAGCAGTTTATGGCCGGGACAGGGGAGGAATGAAAAACTGTTTTTT,.,TRBJ1-4,TRBV28,TRBD1
CASSMGQGPYGYTF,TGTGCCAGTAGTATGGGGCAGGGCCCGTATGGCTACACCTTC,once,TRBJ1-2,TRBV19,.
CAWTDGKNYGYTF,TGTGCCTGGACCGACGGGAAGAACTATGGCTACACCTTC,.,TRBJ1-2,TRBV30,.
CASSSIPGQGTQYF,TGTGCCAGCAGCTCAATACCGGGACAGGGGACGCAGTATTTT,.,TRBJ2-3,TRBV11-2,TRBD1